Presented here are 20 T cell receptor beta chains from one specimen sequenced in a study of cytomegalovirus exposure and HLA in healthy donors. A multiplex PCR was run with 60 Vbeta primers and 13 Jbeta primers. The repertoire was sequenced with immunoSEQ multiplex PCR; TCRdb's copy has only in-frame clones and lacks some. The profile covers 150,000 or so clones, with roughly 79% appearing a single time and approximately 3% taken by the ten largest. What was sequenced was PBMCs. Receptors originate from a man between 18 and 35 years old in good health and CMV-seronegative.

The V gene is TRBV12-1, the J gene TRBJ2-5; TRBD1 is taken as the D call from the table, unchecked against the DNA. TRBJ2-7 explains the end of the DNA better; the J call may be wrong. TRBV12-1 is shown as a pseudogene. This CDR3 has 22 amino acids. The CDR3 bases are TGTGCCAGCAGCTTTATGGGACAGGAAACGATTCAACTAAGAATCGCTTCATGCGAGCAGTACTTC. This encodes CASSFMGQETIQLRIASCEQYF.

The sample holds one count of this clone. In DNA, the CDR3 is TGTGCCAGCAGCTTAGATTCCAGTTTCAATGAGCAGTTCTTC. Its protein product is CASSLDSSFNEQFF. The chain is built from TRBV7-7 and TRBJ2-1; D remains ambiguous. The CDR3 contains 14 residues. CDR1 SSHAT and CDR2 FNYEAQ come from the germline V gene (reference sequence). Trimming took 1 base from V and 6 from J, leaving 10 bases between them.

The chain recombines TRBV28 with TRBJ2-3, with TRBD2 matching 7 bases. The V gene's germline CDR1 is MDHEN and CDR2 SYDVKM. V shed 11 bases and J 5 bases; nucleotides not matched to a gene: 7. This CDR3 has 12 amino acids. CDR3 region: CAGVGGVDTQYF. CDR3 DNA: TGTGCCGGTGTTGGGGGGGTAGATACGCAGTATTTT.

This chain joins TRBV1 and TRBJ1-2; the DNA was not compared with TRBD1, the D call given in the table. TRBV1 is noted as a pseudogene. The CDR3 covers 18 residues. In DNA form, the CDR3 reads TGCACCAGCAGCCGGAATCGGGACAGGGGGCTGGCTAACTATGGCTACACCTTC. Amino acid sequence: CTSSRNRDRGLANYGYTF.

The chain links TRBV19 to TRBJ1-4; D might be TRBD1 (5 bases). The CDR3 extends over 18 amino acids. Germline V gene data show CDR1 as LNHDA and CDR2 as SQIVND (reference sequence). The ends were cut back, 5 bases at V and 0 bases at J, with 19 bases in the middle. Here the CDR3 reads CASSLGGRTWATNEKLFF. CDR3 nucleotide sequence: TGTGCCAGTAGTCTCGGGGGACGGACTTGGGCAACTAATGAAAAACTGTTTTTT.

The chain combines TRBV19 with TRBJ2-6; D unresolved. CDR3 size: 16 residues. Germline V gene lookup returns CDR1 LNHDA and CDR2 SQIVND (reference sequence). Trimming shortened V by 6 bases and J by 0 bases, and 12 bases separated the two germline ends. This CDR3 reads CASRLDTFSGANVLTF. The CDR3, as DNA: TGTGCCAGTAGACTTGACACCTTCTCTGGGGCCAACGTCCTGACTTTC.

The chain is built from TRBV4-2 and TRBJ2-7; TRBD2 is a possible D gene (5 bases). The germline V gene has CDR1 LGHNA and CDR2 YNFKEQ. V lost 1 base, J lost 4 bases, and 11 bases lay in between. CDR3 length equals 14 residues. The CDR3 sequence is CASSQGTPFYEQYV. The CDR3 bases are TGTGCCAGCAGCCAAGGGACTCCGTTTTACGAGCAGTACGTC.

The chain employs TRBV7-9 and TRBJ2-5, with 11 nucleotides matching TRBD2. The CDR3 extends over 14 amino acids. Germline CDR1 reads SEHNR; CDR2 reads FQNEAQ (reference sequence). Unmatched junction bases numbered 12, after V lost 9 bases and J lost 9 bases. The CDR3: CASEVGLAVEAQYF. The CDR3 region has the DNA TGTGCCAGTGAGGTGGGACTAGCGGTCGAGGCCCAGTACTTC.

The chain couples TRBV28 to TRBJ1-5; D perhaps matches TRBD1 (5 bases). The CDR3 extends over 15 amino acids. V was pared by 2 bases and J by 4 bases, with 12 bases between. Germline V gene lookup returns CDR1 MDHEN and CDR2 SYDVKM. This CDR3 is CASSLPGEANQPQHF. In DNA, the CDR3 is TGTGCCAGCAGTTTACCGGGGGAGGCAAATCAGCCCCAGCATTTT.

This clone was detected once. The V and J genes are TRBV5-8 and TRBJ1-1; 8 nucleotides match TRBD1. After removal of 4 bases from V and 6 bases from J, the junction contained 14 bases not matched to a gene. This CDR3 has 16 residues. Germline CDR1 is SGHTS and CDR2 is YDEGEE. CDR3 coding DNA: TGTGCCAGCAGCCCCCTGGGACAGGAAGAGGACGCTGAAGCTTTCTTT. It specifies CASSPLGQEEDAEAFF.

This clone was observed a few times. The V and J genes are TRBV28 and TRBJ2-3; TRBD2 agrees at 7 bases. With 3 bases clipped from V and 6 bases from J, the junction kept 3 bases outside the gene matches. The CDR3 loop spans 13 amino acids. The germline gives CDR1 MDHEN, CDR2 SYDVKM. This CDR3 is CASSLAGDDTQYF. CDR3 coding DNA: TGTGCCAGCAGTTTGGCGGGGGACGATACGCAGTATTTT.

The chain couples TRBV2 to TRBJ1-4; tentatively, D is TRBD1 (5 bases). The CDR3 length is 14 residues. Germline CDR1 and CDR2: SNHLY and FYNNEI. V lost 6 bases, J lost 2 bases, and 10 bases lay in between. The chain's CDR3 is CASRVRATNEKLFF. CDR3 DNA sequence: TGTGCCAGCAGAGTCAGGGCCACTAATGAAAAACTGTTTTTT.

This chain joins TRBV19 and TRBJ2-5, with TRBD2 matching over 13 bases. Germline V gene sequence: CDR1 LNHDA, CDR2 SQIVND (reference sequence). V trimming: 5 bases; J trimming: 5 bases; junction bases outside the gene matches: 5. The CDR3 is 15 residues long. CDR3 protein: CASSRTSGGRETQYF. DNA for the CDR3: TGTGCCAGTAGTCGGACTAGCGGGGGCCGGGAGACCCAGTACTTC.

This chain joins TRBV4-3 and TRBJ1-4; tentative D call: TRBD1 (6 bases). The V end was cut by 0 bases, the J end by 3 bases, with 17 bases between. Germline CDR1 reads LGHNA; CDR2 reads YSLEER. This CDR3 contains 18 residues. The CDR3 spells CASSQDIVYEGANEKLFF. The CDR3, as DNA: TGCGCCAGCAGCCAAGATATCGTTTATGAGGGGGCTAATGAAAAACTGTTTTTT.

This sequence joins TRBV5-4 and TRBJ2-5; D may be TRBD1 (6 bases). CDR3 length: 15 amino acids. Germline values: CDR1 SGHNT, CDR2 YYREEE (reference sequence). V was trimmed by 4 bases and J by 6 bases, leaving 19 bases between them. As DNA, the CDR3 is TGTGCCAGCAGCAGCGTGACAGGAACAGGGAAGACCCAGTACTTC. Translation gives CASSSVTGTGKTQYF.

V gene TRBV7-9 combines with J gene TRBJ2-2; tentative D call: TRBD1 (5 bases). The V gene's germline CDR1 is SEHNR and CDR2 FQNEAQ (reference sequence). This CDR3 is 16 amino acids long. Trimming removed 1 base from V and 6 bases from J, with 15 bases in between. The CDR3 spells CASSLVRTPRAGELFF. The CDR3 DNA reads TGTGCCAGCAGCTTAGTAAGGACACCGCGTGCCGGGGAGCTGTTTTTT.

The chain joins TRBV4-1 to TRBJ1-1; 10 bases agree with TRBD1. Trimming at V came to 3 bases and at J to 0 bases, leaving 4 bases not matched to a gene. The CDR3 totals 16 residues. Germline CDR1 MGHRA, CDR2 YSYEKL. This CDR3 is CASSHRQGAVNTEAFF. CDR3 nucleotide sequence: TGCGCCAGCAGCCACCGACAGGGGGCGGTGAACACTGAAGCTTTCTTT.

The chain couples TRBV5-5 to TRBJ2-7; TRBD1 is a possible D gene (6 bases). Trimming took off 2 bases at V and 3 bases at J, with 9 bases between the two ends. CDR1 is SGHKS and CDR2 is YYEKEE in the germline V gene (reference sequence). The CDR3 runs 13 residues. The CDR3, as DNA: TGTGCCAGCAGCTTTGCAGGGGTCTACGAGCAGTACTTC. It yields the protein CASSFAGVYEQYF.

The chain employs TRBV4-1 and TRBJ1-6, with 9 nucleotides matching TRBD1. The CDR3 loop spans 16 amino acids. The ends lost 3 bases at V and 11 bases at J; junction bases unmatched: 11. CDR1 and CDR2 from the germline V gene are MGHRA and YSYEKL. CDR3 DNA: TGCGCCAGCAGCCAGGAATCCGGGACAGGGCGACCACCCCTCCACTTT. Translation gives CASSQESGTGRPPLHF.

This rearrangement joins TRBV11-1 to TRBJ2-7; tentatively, D is TRBD2 (5 bases). Germline V gives CDR1 SGHAT, CDR2 FQDESV (reference sequence). V was shortened by 0 bases and J by 0 bases, with 9 bases between the two germline ends. The CDR3 is 15 residues long. CDR3 region: CASSLAGLASYEQYF. DNA for the CDR3: TGTGCCAGCAGCTTAGCAGGTCTAGCCTCCTACGAGCAGTACTTC.